This entry lists 8 T cell receptor beta chains sequenced from one sample in a study of cytomegalovirus exposure and HLA in healthy donors. TCRdb's copy holds only in-frame clones and misses some; the assay was immunoSEQ multiplex PCR. The top ten clones hold approximately 3.3% of a sample with fewer than 90,000 clones, 94% of them seen once. Sample: PBMCs. The receptor source for this set is a woman younger than 35 in good health and CMV-seropositive.

The chain uses TRBV11-2 and TRBJ2-1; 14 positions match TRBD2. Trimming cost V 5 bases and J 4 bases; bases outside gene matches: 7. Germline lookup yields CDR1 SGHAT and CDR2 FQNNGV. This CDR3 spans 17 amino acids. CDR3 bases: TGTGCCAGCAGCCTAGGGACTAGCGGGGGCCTTTACAATGAGCAGTTCTTC. This sequence encodes CASSLGTSGGLYNEQFF.

The gene calls are TRBV6-1 and TRBJ1-4; 7 bases are shared with TRBD1. Germline CDR1 MNHNS, CDR2 SASEGT. The CDR3 loop spans 14 amino acids. V was pared by 8 bases and J by 5 bases, with 8 bases of the junction left unmatched. CDR3 nucleotides: TGTGCCAGCGATGAGACAGGGAGGAATGAAAAACTGTTTTTT. Residues: CASDETGRNEKLFF.

This sequence joins TRBV7-2 and TRBJ2-4, with TRBD2 matching over 8 bases. Germline lookup yields CDR1 SGHTA and CDR2 FQGNSA. Trimming at V came to 2 bases and at J to 6 bases, leaving 6 bases not matched to a gene. This CDR3 region has 15 residues. The CDR3 loop reads CASSLFAGGLNIQYF. The CDR3 nucleotides read TGTGCCAGCAGCTTATTCGCGGGGGGACTAAACATTCAGTACTTC.

The chain combines TRBV5-1 with TRBJ1-1, with D hard to call. The V gene lost 4 bases and the J gene lost 1 base, with 17 bases spanning the gap. From germline, CDR1 is SGHRS and CDR2 YFSETQ. This CDR3 spans 16 amino acids. In DNA form, the CDR3 reads TGCGCCAGCAGCCATGGTAGAGCGCCGGCGAACACTGAAGCTTTCTTT. It encodes CASSHGRAPANTEAFF.

This clone was picked up one time. V is TRBV9 and J is TRBJ2-2; 7 nucleotides line up with TRBD2. Germline CDR1 is SGDLS and CDR2 is YYNGEE. The CDR3 extends over 15 amino acids. Trimming took 1 base from V and 1 from J; bases not matched to a gene: 1. For the CDR3, the DNA is TGTGCCAGCAGCGTATCGGGAGGGAACACCGGGGAGCTGTTTTTT. Translating gives CASSVSGGNTGELFF.

By sample fraction, this clone is medium-sized. This chain uses TRBV19 with TRBJ2-7, with D tentatively TRBD2 (6 bases). The germline V gene encodes CDR1 LNHDA and CDR2 SQIVND (reference sequence). Trimming took 3 bases from V and 6 from J, leaving 18 bases between them. CDR3 length equals 15 residues. CDR3 in amino acids: CASSMGYGTLLEQYF. As DNA, the CDR3 is TGTGCCAGTAGTATGGGATACGGGACTTTGCTCGAGCAGTACTTC.

This chain connects TRBV4-3 to TRBJ1-5; a possible D gene is TRBD1 (5 bases). Germline-derived CDR1 and CDR2 are LGHNA and YSLEER. Trimming stripped 1 base from V and 1 base from J, with 8 bases between. CDR3 length: 15 residues. DNA for the CDR3: TGCGCCAGCAGCCAAGTTAGACAGAGCAATCAGCCCCAGCATTTT. Translating gives CASSQVRQSNQPQHF.

V and J are TRBV9 and TRBJ2-5, with TRBD2 as a possible D gene (6 bases). V was pared by 4 bases and J by 5 bases, with 12 bases between. This CDR3 comprises 13 residues. Germline values: CDR1 SGDLS, CDR2 YYNGEE. Written as DNA, the CDR3 is TGTGCCAGCAGCCCCCGTGGGGGGGAGACCCAGTACTTC. Translating gives CASSPRGGETQYF.